The clone carrying this T cell receptor (beta chain) came up many times. Its target is not known. Patients underwent thyroid surgery, and none had received any treatment before it. Source study methods: The authors used CDR3 differences across clinicopathological groups to build a distant-metastasis classifier for papillary thyroid cancer. TCRdb re-called the PCR reads via MiXCR. These V and J calls are TCRdb output, not the study's own analysis. The sample consists of about 19,000 clones, over 20% of them appearing once. This sample was included in a study of metastatic and nonmetastatic thyroid tumors. About the research overall: A comparison of repertoires was made across blood and tumor or nodule tissue from malignant and benign thyroid patients.

The CDR3 extends over 15 amino acids. V lost 4 bases, J lost 2 bases, and 14 bases lay in between. Germline V gene data show CDR1 as SGHVS and CDR2 as FQNEAQ. General study results and limits: Malignant thyroid tumors reportedly exceeded benign nodules significantly in TCR beta diversity, with the difference appearing in blood and tumor.

The sequence derives from a male donor with papillary thyroid cancer or a benign thyroid nodule (not recorded which). Some clones in this sample may be carry-over from other donors' samples. Input material: tumor tissue. V and J are TRBV7-8 and TRBJ1-1, with a weak D call TRBD1 (5 bases). In DNA, the CDR3 is TGTGCCAGCAGCTCCCGAAAGGGGCCTAACACTGAAGCTTTCTTT. This translates into CASSSRKGPNTEAFF.